This T cell receptor beta chain stems from a study of CD8+ T cells in alopecia areata. Overall study context: Severity scores in treated patients reflected the percentage of scalp affected. General observations from the study: Possibly as an HLA-related effect, TCR sharing across patients appeared less clear than in mice. Affected scalp, especially in alopecia totalis/universalis, had a higher clonality than normal scalp did. Having just one nonresponder leaves the connection between baseline CD8+ expansion and response unresolved.

Sequencing relied on a cDNA template that was reverse transcribed from extracted RNA. Method: immunoSEQ multiplex PCR; TCRdb's copy keeps in-frame clones and lacks some. The table lists approximately 210,000 clones, 60% of them singletons. The CDR3 totals 15 residues. Germline V lookup: CDR1 LGHNA, CDR2 YSLEER. Trimming took 0 bases from V and 7 from J, leaving 16 bases between them. To note about this clone: Its target is not known.

Treatment noted: oral pan-JAK inhibitor, 5-10 mg twice daily. V gene TRBV4-3 combines with J gene TRBJ2-7; D is perhaps TRBD1 (6 bases). The origin of this receptor is a human donor with alopecia areata. Material: CD4+ T cells sorted from blood, obtained at week 24, from a patient treated with tofacitinib. The CDR3 sequence: CASSQDPGAEWEQYF. CDR3 DNA: TGCGCCAGCAGCCAAGACCCAGGGGCCGAGTGGGAGCAGTACTTC.